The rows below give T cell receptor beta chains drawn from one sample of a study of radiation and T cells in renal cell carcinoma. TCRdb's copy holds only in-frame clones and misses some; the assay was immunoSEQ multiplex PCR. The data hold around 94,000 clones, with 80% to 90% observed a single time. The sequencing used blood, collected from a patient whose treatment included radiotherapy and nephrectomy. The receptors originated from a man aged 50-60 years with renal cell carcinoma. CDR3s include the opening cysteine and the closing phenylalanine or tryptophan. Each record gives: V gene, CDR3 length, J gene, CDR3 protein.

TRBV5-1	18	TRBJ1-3	CASSFQSDRAHSGNTIYF
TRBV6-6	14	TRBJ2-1	CASNAGLDPGEQFF
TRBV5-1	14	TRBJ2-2	CASSRGLDTGELFF
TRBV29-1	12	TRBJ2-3	CSASTGTDTQYF
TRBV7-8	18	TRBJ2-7	CASSLEYGIGISSYEQYF
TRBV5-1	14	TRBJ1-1	CASSPSGTVSEAFF
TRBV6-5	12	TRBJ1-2	CASTQQGVGYTF
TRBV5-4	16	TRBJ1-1	CASSSRTGGGNTEAFF
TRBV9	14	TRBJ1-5	CASSVDGYNQPQHF
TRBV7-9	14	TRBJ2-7	CASRSKGASYEQYF
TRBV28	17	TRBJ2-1	CASSLWAATSSYNEQFF
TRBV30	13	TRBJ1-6	CAWSVLDNSPLHF
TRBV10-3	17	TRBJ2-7	CAISESMGLAGPYEQYF
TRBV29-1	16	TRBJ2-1	CSVDPMTGGTYNEQFF
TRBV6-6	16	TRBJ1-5	CASRSGQIYSNQPQHF
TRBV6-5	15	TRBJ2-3	CASRSRDRGVYTQYF
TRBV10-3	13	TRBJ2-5	CAISGGVGETQYF
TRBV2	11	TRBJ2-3	CASSPHDTQYF
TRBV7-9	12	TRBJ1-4	CASSVVAGLLFF
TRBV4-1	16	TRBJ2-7	CASSQGTGKFSYEQYF
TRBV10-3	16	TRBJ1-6	CAIGRAGNFYNSPLHF
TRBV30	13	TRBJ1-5	CASSKDSNQPQHF
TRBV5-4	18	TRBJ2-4	CASSLEDGRAGAKNIQYF
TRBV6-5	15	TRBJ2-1	CASSPMGLADNEQFF
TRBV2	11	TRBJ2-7	CASSTGGGQYF
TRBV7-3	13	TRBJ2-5	CASSQGPGQPQYF
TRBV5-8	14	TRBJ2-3	CASSRGGLADTQYF
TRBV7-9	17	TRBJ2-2	CASSLVWGTSVAGELFF
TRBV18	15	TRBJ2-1	CASSPLDLSGNEQFF
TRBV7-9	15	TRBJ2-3	CASSPEQVSTDTQYF
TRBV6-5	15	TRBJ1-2	CASSARQGSYYGYTF